Listed here are 21 T cell receptor beta chains from one sample, sequenced in a study of blood T cells in healthy people across ages. A second 7 to 11 cycle PCR used barcoded and J-beta primers. A single record per CDR3 protein comes from TCRdb applying MiXCR to the 5' RACE reads. There are hundreds of thousands of distinct CDR3 sequences in the sample; under 30% occur only once, and approximately 15% lies in the top ten. The source material was blood. All receptors derive from a woman of 80 years or more in good health.

This clonotype was detected ten times or more. The chain recombines TRBV7-9 with TRBJ2-5; 9 bases are shared with TRBD1. The CDR3 runs 15 residues. Trimming at V came to 5 bases and at J to 2 bases, leaving 6 bases not matched to a gene. Germline V gives CDR1 SEHNR, CDR2 FQNEAQ (reference sequence). The chain's CDR3 is CASSQGQGLQETQYF. DNA of the CDR3: TGTGCCAGCAGCCAAGGACAGGGGCTTCAAGAGACCCAGTACTTC.

The chain couples TRBV2 to TRBJ1-4; a weak D match, TRBD1 (5 bases). The CDR3 consists of 14 residues. The V gene's germline CDR1 is SNHLY and CDR2 FYNNEI. V lost 6 bases and J lost 4, with 12 bases in between. This chain's CDR3 is CASRMGRNNEKLFF. CDR3 in DNA: TGTGCCAGCAGGATGGGACGAAATAATGAAAAACTGTTTTTT.

This clonotype was detected ten times or more. CDR3 in DNA: TGTGCCAGCAGGGCGGTGGCAGATACGCAGTATTTT. This encodes CASRAVADTQYF. The chain is built from TRBV6-2 or TRBV6-3 and TRBJ2-3; D remains ambiguous. The CDR3 spans 12 residues. V lost 6 bases to trimming and J lost 4 bases, with 8 bases between them. The germline V gene has CDR1 MNHEY and CDR2 SVGEGT.

This clonotype was counted ten times or more. The gene calls are TRBV29-1 and TRBJ2-3, with D tentatively TRBD2 (5 bases). The CDR3 covers 11 residues. V was pared by 5 bases and J by 9 bases, with 12 bases between. Germline V CDR1 and CDR2: SQVTM, ANQGSEA. In nucleotides, the CDR3 is TGCAGCGTTCGGTGGACTTTAACGCAGTATTTT. Protein product: CSVRWTLTQYF.

Comments on this clonotype: An end of the junction does not agree with germline; a read error may underlie this. The chain joins TRBV6-1 to TRBJ2-3, with D maybe TRBD1 (5 bases). This CDR3 is built from 16 residues. Germline V gene data show CDR1 as MNHNS and CDR2 as SASEGT. The CDR3 nucleotides read TGTGTCAGCAGTGAAAGGGCAGGGTCTAGCACAGATACGCAGTATTTT. The encoded protein is CVSSERAGSSTDTQYF.

The gene calls are TRBV14 and TRBJ2-1, with 12 bases aligning to TRBD2. The length of the CDR3 is 15 residues. Germline assignment: CDR1 SGHDN and CDR2 FVKESK. The ends lost 4 bases at V and 13 bases at J; junction bases unmatched: 11. CDR3 sequence reads: CASSPGTSGQETQFF. CDR3 coding DNA: TGTGCCAGCAGCCCTGGGACTAGCGGGCAAGAGACCCAGTTCTTC.

This clonotype was picked up one time. The chain couples TRBV10-3 to TRBJ2-3, with 7 bases that match TRBD2. V gave up 6 bases and J gave up 2 bases; unmatched junction bases: 20. Germline CDR1 reads ENHRY; CDR2 reads SYGVKD. CDR3 size: 19 residues. The CDR3 region is CAIRDTNGAGRVDTDTQYF. The CDR3 coding sequence is TGTGCCATCAGAGATACTAATGGAGCGGGGCGGGTTGACACAGATACGCAGTATTTT.

This clonotype showed up many times. This sequence joins TRBV3-1 and TRBJ2-3, with D tentatively TRBD1 (5 bases). V lost 6 bases and J lost 2, with 9 bases in between. This CDR3 is 13 amino acids long. CDR1 is LGHDT, CDR2 YNNKEL, per germline (reference sequence). CDR3 region: CASSRTLTDTQYF. CDR3 sequence (DNA): TGTGCCAGCAGTCGGACACTCACAGATACGCAGTATTTT.

This clonotype has ten or more counts. The chain joins TRBV9 to TRBJ2-5; either TRBD1 or TRBD2 may supply D (6 bases each). Trimming stripped 5 bases from V and 4 bases from J, with 18 bases between. Looked up from germline, CDR1 is SGDLS and CDR2 is YYNGEE. This CDR3 region has 15 residues. CDR3 region: CASSPTEGGRETQYF. CDR3 DNA sequence: TGTGCCAGCAGTCCGACTGAGGGGGGAAGAGAGACCCAGTACTTC.

This clonotype appeared a few times. A much larger clone differs by one base, so this may be a read error. V is TRBV5-1 and J is TRBJ2-5; 7 positions agree with TRBD1. CDR3 length equals 13 residues. With V trimmed by 2 bases and J by 11 bases, 9 bases remained unmatched. Germline-derived CDR1 and CDR2 are SGHRS and YFSETQ. The CDR3 loop reads CASSLKSGGEQYF. DNA of the CDR3: TGCGCCAGCAGCTTAAAATCAGGGGGTGAGCAGTACTTC.

V gene TRBV7-2 combines with J gene TRBJ2-5; D unclear. V was cut by 9 bases and J by 5 bases, with 10 bases left in between. Germline lookup yields CDR1 SGHTA and CDR2 FQGNSA. The CDR3 is 11 amino acids. CDR3 nucleotides: TGTGCCAGTGCTACTTGGGAGACCCAGTACTTC. This codes for CASATWETQYF. Full variable domain (remainder filled in from reference TRBV7-2 and TRBJ2-5): GAGVSQSPSNKVTEKGKDVELRCDPISGHTALYWYRQSLGQGLEFLIYFQGNSAPDKSGLPSDRFSAERTGGSVSTLTIQRTQQEDSAVYLCASATWETQYFGPGTRLLVL.

About this clonotype itself: This clone may be a read error of a much larger clone one base away. The chain combines TRBV7-8 with TRBJ2-3; D might be TRBD1 (6 bases). The CDR3 contains 15 residues. The V gene lost 5 bases and the J gene lost 2 bases, with 14 bases spanning the gap. Germline assignment: CDR1 SGHVS and CDR2 FQNEAQ. The CDR3 protein is CASSRRQAHTDTQYF. CDR3 DNA sequence: TGTGCCAGCAGCCGGAGACAGGCCCACACAGATACGCAGTATTTT.

This clonotype was counted ten times or more. The V and J genes are TRBV6-2 or TRBV6-3 and TRBJ2-1, with a possible D match to TRBD2 (6 bases). Germline loops: CDR1 MNHEY, CDR2 SVGEGT. Trimming took 1 base from V and 15 from J, leaving 16 bases between them. The CDR3 spans 13 residues. The CDR3 reads CASSYWGDGGLFF. The CDR3 nucleotides read TGTGCCAGCAGTTACTGGGGGGACGGCGGGTTGTTCTTC.

This clonotype came up a few times. V and J are TRBV30 and TRBJ2-3; 7 bases agree with TRBD1. The CDR3 has 16 residues. Germline values: CDR1 GTSNPN, CDR2 SVGIG (reference sequence). The V and J ends lost 0 bases and 1 base, in that order; junction bases with no gene match: 7. The CDR3 nucleotides read TGTGCCTGGAGTGTAGGGGGCAACTATCGCACAGATACGCAGTATTTT. It encodes CAWSVGGNYRTDTQYF.

The chain uses TRBV6-5 and TRBJ2-7; TRBD1 might be the D (6 bases). CDR1 is MNHEY, CDR2 SVGAGI, per germline. With 0 bases removed from V and 0 bases from J, the gap between germline ends came to 18 bases. This CDR3 contains 18 residues. DNA of the CDR3: TGTGCCAGCAGTTACTCGGGCGCAGGGACAAGGGGCTCCTACGAGCAGTACTTC. It encodes CASSYSGAGTRGSYEQYF.

The V call is TRBV5-1, the J call TRBJ1-2; no definite D call. The CDR3 runs 15 residues. V lost 4 bases, J lost 4 bases, and 17 bases lay in between. CDR1 is SGHRS and CDR2 is YFSETQ in the germline V gene. DNA of the CDR3: TGCGCCAGCAGCCCTCATATCAAATTGAGCTATGGCTACACCTTC. It yields the protein CASSPHIKLSYGYTF.

The chain links TRBV19 to TRBJ2-3, with 8 bases identical to TRBD1. The germline gives CDR1 LNHDA, CDR2 SQIVND (reference sequence). The V segment lost 3 bases and the J segment 5 bases; nucleotides outside the gene matches: 7. The CDR3 extends over 15 amino acids. CDR3 sequence: CASSISRQGIDTQYF. The CDR3 DNA is TGTGCCAGTAGTATCTCTCGACAGGGGATAGATACGCAGTATTTT.

This clonotype was recorded at least ten times. The chain combines TRBV9 with TRBJ1-6; 7 bases align to TRBD1. Trimming removed 7 bases from V and 2 bases from J; junction bases left unmatched: 9. The germline gives CDR1 SGDLS, CDR2 YYNGEE. This CDR3 is 16 amino acids long. The CDR3 region is CASARQGGTYNSPLHF. The CDR3 nucleotides read TGTGCCAGCGCAAGACAGGGAGGCACCTATAATTCACCCCTCCACTTT.

This clonotype was observed at least ten times. The V call is TRBV29-1, the J call TRBJ2-6; D is ambiguous. This CDR3 spans 14 amino acids. Germline CDR1 SQVTM, CDR2 ANQGSEA. Trimming took off 4 bases at V and 0 bases at J, with 7 bases between the two ends. CDR3 sequence (DNA): TGCAGCGTTGGGGATATCTCTGGGGCCAACGTCCTGACTTTC. Translation: CSVGDISGANVLTF.

This clonotype occurred many times. The chain uses TRBV6-6 and TRBJ1-5; no clear D. Germline V gives CDR1 MNHNY, CDR2 SVGAGI (reference sequence). Trimming shortened V by 0 bases and J by 0 bases, and 6 bases separated the two germline ends. The CDR3 sequence is 15 residues long. The CDR3 DNA reads TGTGCCAGCAGTTACTCTGACGTTAGCAATCAGCCCCAGCATTTT. It specifies CASSYSDVSNQPQHF.

The CDR3 bases are TGTGCCAGCAGGTTGACAGGGTCAAATGAAAAACTGTTTTTT. As protein: CASRLTGSNEKLFF. The chain combines TRBV6-1 with TRBJ1-4; 7 nucleotides agree with TRBD1. V dropped 6 bases and J dropped 5; count of bases not matched to a gene: 6. The CDR3 consists of 14 residues. Germline-derived CDR1 and CDR2 are MNHNS and SASEGT.